The clone carrying this TCR beta chain was seen only once. Its specificity is unknown. These data belong to a study of graft-versus-host responses after intestinal transplantation. In the study overall: Induction with anti-thymocyte globulin, then tacrolimus and steroids for about 3 years, was given to all recipients.

Repertoires were generated with immunoSEQ multiplex PCR, while TCRdb's copy carries only in-frame clones and drops some. The data show nearly 100,000 clones, about nine tenths seen once. General observations from the study: Recipient marrow held GvH clones, some first seen in ileum or blood.

V shed 0 bases and J 4 bases; nucleotides not matched to a gene: 5. CDR1 is SGDLS, CDR2 YYNGEE, per germline. This CDR3 has 16 residues. This chain joins TRBV9 and TRBJ1-4; 8 nucleotides match TRBD1. This clonotype was sampled from a human patient who received an intestinal transplant, so some T cells may come from the graft donor. This specimen was PBMCs, taken roughly 410 days after intestinal transplant. CDR3 residues: CASSVGGTGYNEKLFF. In DNA form, the CDR3 reads TGTGCCAGCAGCGTAGGGGGGACAGGTTATAATGAAAAACTGTTTTTT.